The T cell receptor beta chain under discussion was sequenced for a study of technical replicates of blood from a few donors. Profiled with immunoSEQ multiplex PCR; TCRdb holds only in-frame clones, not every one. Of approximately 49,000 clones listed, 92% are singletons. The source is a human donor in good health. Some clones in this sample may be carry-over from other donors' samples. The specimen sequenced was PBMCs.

The CDR3 loop is CASSSSGGPGETQYF. CDR3 DNA: TGTGCCAGCAGTTCCAGCGGGGGGCCGGGGGAGACCCAGTACTTC. The chain recombines TRBV6-1 with TRBJ2-5, with TRBD2 matching over 9 bases. The germline CDR1 and CDR2 sequences are MNHNS and SASEGT. With 5 bases clipped from V and 5 bases from J, the junction kept 9 bases outside the gene matches. The CDR3 runs 15 residues.